The rows below give T cell receptor beta chains drawn from one sample of a study of cytomegalovirus exposure and HLA in healthy donors. Assay used: immunoSEQ multiplex PCR; TCRdb lists only in-frame clones, some missing. The sample lists about 150,000 clones, 84% occurring once. Sequenced material: PBMCs. Receptors were obtained from a boy between 2 and 10 years old in good health and CMV-seronegative. CDR3s include the opening cysteine and the closing phenylalanine or tryptophan. D genes are given only for firm matches. Expanded clones are given a class, and other clones once, few, many or no size at all.

DNA,CDR3,V,J,D,size,length
TGTGCCAGCAGCAAGGTCGCGTTTTCAAGCAATCAGCCCCAGCATTTT,CASSKVAFSSNQPQHF,TRBV21-1,TRBJ1-5,.,.,16
TGTGCCAGCAGCTTAGAAAGAGGAGAGTACAATGAGCAGTTCTTC,CASSLERGEYNEQFF,TRBV11-2,TRBJ2-1,.,.,15
TGTGCCAGCAGCTTGTTTAGGACACAACAAGAGACCCAGTACTTC,CASSLFRTQQETQYF,TRBV5-6,TRBJ2-5,.,.,15
TGCGCCAGCAGCCAATTATCAAGAGTGACAGATACGCAGTATTTT,CASSQLSRVTDTQYF,TRBV5-1,TRBJ2-3,.,few,15
TGCGCCAGCAGCCCCCGGGGGGTTGGCTCCTACGAGCAGTACTTC,CASSPRGVGSYEQYF,TRBV5-1,TRBJ2-7,TRBD2,.,15
TGTGCCAGCAGTGAATTTGGTCTAGCAAAGCTTCCCGGGGAGCTGTTTTTT,CASSEFGLAKLPGELFF,TRBV25-1,TRBJ2-2,.,.,17
TGTGCCAGCAGCCCTCCTCCCCTCCTAGCGGGGGCCCCCGGAGCTACGCAGTATTTT,CASSPPPLLAGAPGATQYF,TRBV5-6,TRBJ2-3,TRBD2,few,19
TGCGCCAGCAGCCAAGAGAGGGCTTCCAACTACGAGCAGTACTTC,CASSQERASNYEQYF,TRBV4-1,TRBJ2-7,.,.,15
TGTGCCAGCTCACGAGAGGCCCAGCCCCAGCATTTT,CASSREAQPQHF,TRBV18,TRBJ1-5,.,.,12
TGTGCCAGCAGTTCTCTTATGGACAGATACTCCTACGAGCAGTACTTC,CASSSLMDRYSYEQYF,TRBV27,TRBJ2-7,.,.,16
TGTGCCAGTAGTCAATACAGGGGAACCTACAATGAGCAGTTCTTC,CASSQYRGTYNEQFF,TRBV19,TRBJ2-1,TRBD1,.,15
TGTGCCAGCTCACCTCCCGGGACAATGGAGACCCAGTACTTC,CASSPPGTMETQYF,TRBV18,TRBJ2-5,.,.,14
TGCGCCAGCAGCCCTAGACAGGGGCCCTACAATGAGCAGTTCTTC,CASSPRQGPYNEQFF,TRBV5-1,TRBJ2-1,TRBD1,.,15
TGCGCCAGCAGCTTGGGGACAGGGCGGGCCTATGGCTACACCTTC,CASSLGTGRAYGYTF,TRBV5-1,TRBJ1-2,TRBD1,.,15
TGTGCCAGCAGTTCCACAGGGGGAGGTACAGATACGCAGTATTTT,CASSSTGGGTDTQYF,TRBV27,TRBJ2-3,TRBD1,.,15
TGTGCCAGCAGCACCCCCGGGGGGGATCGGAACACTGAAGCTTTCTTT,CASSTPGGDRNTEAFF,TRBV5-6,TRBJ1-1,.,.,16
TGTGCCAGCAGCTTAATAGCTAGCGTACCCTACGAGCAGTACTTC,CASSLIASVPYEQYF,TRBV5-6,TRBJ2-7,.,.,15
TGTGCCAGCAGTTCCGGGGTGTGGGAGCAGTACTTC,CASSSGVWEQYF,TRBV27,TRBJ2-7,.,.,12
TGTGCCTCGTACGCGGGGGAACGGACTGAAGCTTTCTTT,CASYAGERTEAFF,TRBV7-8,TRBJ1-1,.,.,13
TGTGCCAGCAGCTCCGGACAGGGACGCGATGAGCAGTTCTTC,CASSSGQGRDEQFF,TRBV5-4,TRBJ2-1,TRBD1,.,14
TGTGCCAGCAGCTGGAGGTACAGGGAAGAGACCCAGTACTTC,CASSWRYREETQYF,TRBV5-8,TRBJ2-5,.,.,14
TGTGCCAGCAGCGTACCTAGCGGGGGATTAGGAGAGACCCAGTACTTC,CASSVPSGGLGETQYF,TRBV9,TRBJ2-5,TRBD2,.,16
TGTGCCAGCAGCTTAGCGCCGGGTGGCAACTATGGCTACACCTTC,CASSLAPGGNYGYTF,TRBV7-2,TRBJ1-2,.,.,15
TGTGCCAGCAGCTACCTTAGCGGCGCGGGGGTTAATAGTAGGCCCCAGCATTTT,CASSYLSGAGVNSRPQHF,TRBV7-7,TRBJ1-5,.,few,18
TGTTCCAGCAGCTCCGTGCGACAGAAGAACACCGGGGAGCTGTTTTTT,CSSSSVRQKNTGELFF,TRBV7-9,TRBJ2-2,.,few,16
TGCGCCAGCAGCCAAGAGGGGCTAGCGACGAATGAGCAGTTCTTC,CASSQEGLATNEQFF,TRBV4-3,TRBJ2-1,.,.,15
TGTGCCAGCAGTGAATTAGGGGGTAGCACCTATAATTCACCCCTCCACTTT,CASSELGGSTYNSPLHF,TRBV6-1,TRBJ1-6,.,.,17
TGTGCCAGCTCACGTAGCCGGGGAACGGGAAACACCATATATTTT,CASSRSRGTGNTIYF,TRBV9,TRBJ1-3,.,.,15
TGTGCCAGCAGAAAAGCTTCCTACAATGAGCAGTTCTTC,CASRKASYNEQFF,TRBV5-6,TRBJ2-1,.,.,13
TGTGCCAGCAGCGGGCCGTACGACACTGAAGCTTTCTTT,CASSGPYDTEAFF,TRBV7-2,TRBJ1-1,.,once,13
TGTGCCAGTAGTATCGGGACAGGGTTTCAGCCCCAGCATTTT,CASSIGTGFQPQHF,TRBV19,TRBJ1-5,TRBD1,.,14
TGTGCCAGTACCACGCTAGCGGGGACCAAGATTCAGTACTTC,CASTTLAGTKIQYF,TRBV19,TRBJ2-4,TRBD2,.,14
TGCGCCAGCAGCTTGAGCCCAGGGGGAACTGAAGCTTTCTTT,CASSLSPGGTEAFF,TRBV5-1,TRBJ1-1,TRBD1,.,14
TGCAGCGTTGTGACCCCAGGGCAGGTCTCTGGCGAGCAGTACTTC,CSVVTPGQVSGEQYF,TRBV29-1,TRBJ2-7,.,.,15
TGTGCCAGCAGCTTTATGAACACTGAAGCTTTCTTT,CASSFMNTEAFF,TRBV13,TRBJ1-1,.,.,12
TGTGCCAGCAGCCTAAAACCCTCGACAGATGGACGGTTTCGGTACACCTTC,CASSLKPSTDGRFRYTF,TRBV9,TRBJ1-2,.,.,17
TGTGCCAGCAGCCGGACAGGGGAAGAGACCCAGTACTTC,CASSRTGEETQYF,TRBV5-6,TRBJ2-5,TRBD1,.,13
TGTGCCAGCGATCGAATGGGGACAGCTCATCAGCCCCAGCATTTT,CASDRMGTAHQPQHF,TRBV6-1,TRBJ1-5,TRBD1,few,15
TGTGCCAGCAGAACAACAGGGGGCGGGAGCGAGCAGTACTTC,CASRTTGGGSEQYF,TRBV6-5,TRBJ2-7,TRBD1,once,14
TGTGCCAGCAGCTGGACCGGGACTAGCGTAACCTACGAGCAGTACTTC,CASSWTGTSVTYEQYF,TRBV5-6,TRBJ2-7,TRBD2,.,16
TGTGCCAGCAGCGTAGCACTAGGAAGCTACAATGAGCAGTTCTTC,CASSVALGSYNEQFF,TRBV9,TRBJ2-1,.,.,15
TGTTCCAGCAGCCCCGTCTTATCAGGGATCACTAATGAAAAACTGTTTTTT,CSSSPVLSGITNEKLFF,TRBV7-9,TRBJ1-4,.,.,17
TGTGCCAGCAGTGGAACAGGGGGATCGGGCGAGCAGTACTTC,CASSGTGGSGEQYF,TRBV6-1,TRBJ2-7,TRBD1,.,14
TGTGCCAGCAGTGAGGCCCGGGGAACAGATACGCAGTATTTT,CASSEARGTDTQYF,TRBV2,TRBJ2-3,.,.,14
TGTGCCACCAGCAGAGATTTAGTTGGGACAGGGACTAGTGGCTACACCTTC,CATSRDLVGTGTSGYTF,TRBV15,TRBJ1-2,TRBD1,.,17
TGTGCCAGCAGCCCACAGGCGGGAGCTACAGATACGCAGTATTTT,CASSPQAGATDTQYF,TRBV6-1,TRBJ2-3,TRBD2,.,15
TGTGCCACCAGCAGAGATTATGGCTCCCGCACAGATACGCAGTATTTT,CATSRDYGSRTDTQYF,TRBV15,TRBJ2-3,.,.,16
TGTGCCAGCAGCTTAGGTCAGTACTCCTACAATGAGCAGTTCTTC,CASSLGQYSYNEQFF,TRBV11-2,TRBJ2-1,.,.,15